The 27 T cell receptor beta chains presented below share a single source sample, sequenced in a study of follicular helper T cells after annual influenza vaccination. The protocol was immunoSEQ multiplex PCR, while the TCRdb copy is restricted to in-frame clones and leaves out a portion. The table has roughly 3,400 clones, about 86% seen once; the top ten hold roughly 1%. Time point meaning: 2014-2015 season, 7 days after vaccination. Here the sequenced sample was CXCR5+ CD38- circulating T follicular helper cells from blood, taken 7 days after influenza vaccination. Subset described: circulating Tfh, non-naive CD4+CXCR5+PD-1+ (ICOS+CD38+ or ICOS-CD38-). The source of these receptors is an adult who received the influenza vaccine.

The chain combines TRBV5-1 with TRBJ1-1; no reliable D call. The CDR3 runs 13 residues. The germline V and J ends were trimmed by 4 bases and 0 bases, with 7 bases remaining between them. The germline V gene has CDR1 SGHRS and CDR2 YFSETQ. The CDR3 bases are TGCGCCAGCAGCGCTAATATGAACACTGAAGCTTTCTTT. This sequence encodes CASSANMNTEAFF.

This sequence joins TRBV4-3 and TRBJ2-3; TRBD1 matches 8 bases. CDR1 and CDR2 (germline): LGHNA, YSLEER. The CDR3 consists of 16 residues. V trimming: 5 bases; J trimming: 3 bases; junction bases outside the gene matches: 10. CDR3 region: CASSFKPGQATDTQYF. CDR3 in DNA: TGCGCCAGCAGCTTCAAACCGGGACAGGCAACAGATACGCAGTATTTT.

This sequence joins TRBV9 and TRBJ2-7, with D perhaps TRBD1 (6 bases). CDR3 size: 13 residues. Per the germline V gene, CDR1 is SGDLS and CDR2 is YYNGEE. The V and J ends lost 0 bases and 4 bases respectively, with 8 bases between them. The CDR3 loop reads CASSVATGYEQYF. The CDR3 DNA reads as TGTGCCAGCAGCGTAGCTACAGGGTACGAGCAGTACTTC.

The chain links TRBV6-5 to TRBJ2-3; D possibly uses TRBD1 or TRBD2 (5 bases each). Germline CDR1 MNHEY, CDR2 SVGAGI. V was pared by 7 bases and J by 8 bases, with 22 bases between. CDR3 length: 15 amino acids. CDR3 loop: CASIPPGPGVRTQYF. CDR3 sequence (DNA): TGTGCCAGCATCCCTCCGGGACCGGGTGTTCGTACGCAGTATTTT.

V usage is TRBV28 and J usage is TRBJ2-3; 8 positions agree with TRBD2. The CDR3 length is 17 residues. Unmatched junction bases numbered 14, after V lost 4 bases and J lost 5 bases. Germline CDR1 reads MDHEN; CDR2 reads SYDVKM. CDR3 in DNA: TGTGCCAGCAGTTATAACACCGGGACTAGAGGGGAAGATACGCAGTATTTT. This sequence encodes CASSYNTGTRGEDTQYF.

J is TRBJ2-1 and V is TRBV7-9, with D perhaps assigned TRBD1 or TRBD2 (6 bases each). V lost 6 bases, J lost 2 bases, and 11 bases lay in between. The CDR3 has 14 residues. Germline V gene lookup returns CDR1 SEHNR and CDR2 FQNEAQ (reference sequence). The chain's CDR3 is CASRERGAYNEQFF. The CDR3 region has the DNA TGTGCCAGCAGGGAAAGGGGGGCCTACAATGAGCAGTTCTTC. Full variable domain (outside the CDR3, taken from reference TRBV7-9 and TRBJ2-1): DTGVSQNPRHKITKRGQNVTFRCDPISEHNRLYWYRQTLGQGPEFLTYFQNEAQLEKSRLLSDRFSAERPKGSFSTLEIQRTEQGDSAMYLCASRERGAYNEQFFGPGTRLTVL.

This clone was picked up one time. V and J are TRBV5-4 and TRBJ2-3, with TRBD2 identical over 8 bases. After removal of 2 bases from V and 1 base from J, the junction contained 9 bases not matched to a gene. There are 17 residues in the CDR3. Germline V lookup: CDR1 SGHNT, CDR2 YYREEE (reference sequence). This CDR3 is CASSLYLAGGGTDTQYF. The CDR3 coding sequence is TGTGCCAGCAGCTTATATCTGGCGGGGGGCGGCACAGATACGCAGTATTTT.

The chain uses TRBV12-5 and TRBJ2-7, with D hard to call. The V end was cut by 1 base, the J end by 5 bases, with 9 bases between. CDR1 and CDR2 (germline): LGHNT, FRNRAP. This CDR3 is built from 13 residues. In nucleotides, the CDR3 is TGTGCTAGTGGTTTGGAGGGTTACCACGAGCAGTACTTC. It yields the protein CASGLEGYHEQYF.

The rearrangement links TRBV7-3 to TRBJ1-2; weak D call: TRBD1 (6 bases). Trimming removed 2 bases at V and 5 bases at J, with 9 bases between. The CDR3 consists of 13 residues. Germline assignment: CDR1 SGHTA and CDR2 FQGTGA. The CDR3 coding sequence is TGTGCCAGCAGCTTATCGGGGGCTTATGGCTACACCTTC. This codes for CASSLSGAYGYTF. Using reference TRBV7-3 and TRBJ1-2 for the parts outside the CDR3, the full variable domain is GAGVSQTPSNKVTEKGKYVELRCDPISGHTALYWYRQSLGQGPEFLIYFQGTGAADDSGLPNDRFFAVRPEGSVSTLKIQRTERGDSAVYLCASSLSGAYGYTFGSGTRLTVV.

The V and J genes are TRBV10-3 and TRBJ2-6; 7 positions match TRBD2. This CDR3 is 13 amino acids long. V dropped 8 bases and J dropped 12; count of bases not matched to a gene: 10. Per the germline V gene, CDR1 is ENHRY and CDR2 is SYGVKD. The CDR3 DNA reads as TGTGCCATCGGCCGGGACTATGGCTCCGTCCTGACTTTC. Its translation is CAIGRDYGSVLTF.

This sequence joins TRBV19 and TRBJ1-4; D unclear. V was clipped by 7 bases and J by 0 bases, with 15 bases between them. Germline V gives CDR1 LNHDA, CDR2 SQIVND (reference sequence). This CDR3 comprises 16 residues. CDR3 coding DNA: TGTGCCAGTACCGCTCGGAGTGGACCAACTAATGAAAAACTGTTTTTT. It specifies CASTARSGPTNEKLFF.

J is TRBJ2-2 and V is TRBV11-2; D not resolved. With 5 bases removed from V and 3 bases from J, the gap between germline ends came to 7 bases. CDR3 length: 13 amino acids. The V gene's germline CDR1 is SGHAT and CDR2 FQNNGV. The CDR3 coding sequence is TGTGCCAGCAGCCGAGGTCACACCGGGGAGCTGTTTTTT. It translates to CASSRGHTGELFF.

The CDR3 loop is CASSPWTGINNEQFF. The DNA for the CDR3 is TGTGCCAGCAGCCCCTGGACCGGGATCAACAATGAGCAGTTCTTC. The chain recombines TRBV7-9 with TRBJ2-1; D might be TRBD2 (5 bases). The CDR3 contains 15 residues. Trimming took 5 bases from V and 5 from J, leaving 16 bases between them. Germline-derived CDR1 and CDR2 are SEHNR and FQNEAQ (reference sequence).

The chain's CDR3 is CSVGEAYEQYF. Here the CDR3 DNA reads TGCAGCGTTGGCGAAGCCTACGAGCAGTACTTC. The gene calls are TRBV29-1 and TRBJ2-7; D not certain. Germline V CDR1 and CDR2: SQVTM, ANQGSEA. The CDR3 covers 11 residues. Trimming pared 4 bases from V and 2 bases from J, leaving 6 bases between.

The J gene is TRBJ2-3, the V gene TRBV6-1, with 8 bases matching TRBD1. Germline loops: CDR1 MNHNS, CDR2 SASEGT. With 4 bases clipped from V and 6 bases from J, the junction kept 9 bases outside the gene matches. The CDR3 runs to 15 residues. DNA for the CDR3: TGTGCCAGCAGTGGTTTACAGGGGGTTTTGGATACGCAGTATTTT. Translating gives CASSGLQGVLDTQYF.

CDR3 protein: CASSSRTADQPQHF. CDR3 sequence (DNA): TGTGCCAGCAGTTCCAGGACAGCTGATCAGCCCCAGCATTTT. The V gene is TRBV27, the J gene TRBJ1-5; D is perhaps TRBD1 (6 bases). The CDR3 consists of 14 residues. V was shortened by 4 bases and J by 5 bases, with 12 bases between the two germline ends. In germline, CDR1 is MNHEY, CDR2 SMNVEV (reference sequence).

The chain couples TRBV5-1 to TRBJ1-4; 8 bases map to TRBD1. Trimming cost V 2 bases and J 4 bases; bases outside gene matches: 4. The V gene's germline CDR1 is SGHRS and CDR2 YFSETQ. The CDR3 totals 15 residues. Here the CDR3 reads CASSLQGQDNEKLFF. Written as DNA, the CDR3 is TGCGCCAGCAGCTTACAGGGACAGGATAATGAAAAACTGTTTTTT. Based on the CDR3 plus reference TRBV5-1 and TRBJ1-4, the full variable domain is KAGVTQTPRYLIKTRGQQVTLSCSPISGHRSVSWYQQTPGQGLQFLFEYFSETQRNKGNFPGRFSGRQFSNSRSEMNVSTLELGDSALYLCASSLQGQDNEKLFFGSGTQLSVL.

This clone was seen a single time. V and J are TRBV5-4 and TRBJ2-5; D gene ambiguous. V was clipped by 2 bases and J by 1 base, with 12 bases between them. Germline lookup yields CDR1 SGHNT and CDR2 YYREEE (reference sequence). CDR3 length: 15 residues. CDR3 sequence (DNA): TGTGCCAGCAGCTTTTCGTCTGTGGGCCAAGAGACCCAGTACTTC. It is translated as CASSFSSVGQETQYF.

The chain joins TRBV5-1 to TRBJ2-3; 7 nucleotides match TRBD1. The CDR3 runs 16 residues. V lost 1 base to trimming and J lost 3 bases; unmatched junction nucleotides: 8. From germline, CDR1 is SGHRS and CDR2 YFSETQ. The CDR3 region is CASSLSGGQQTDTQYF. As DNA, the CDR3 is TGCGCCAGCAGCTTGTCTGGGGGACAGCAGACAGATACGCAGTATTTT.

In this sample, this clone turned up a few times. The chain has TRBV7-2 and TRBJ2-7, with TRBD2 as a possible D gene (5 bases). Looked up from germline, CDR1 is SGHTA and CDR2 is FQGNSA. This CDR3 is built from 14 residues. The V end lost 4 bases, the J end lost 3 bases, and 13 bases lay between the germline ends. For the CDR3, the DNA is TGTGCCAGCAGCTCAAACGCGGGCCTCTACGAGCAGTACTTC. It specifies CASSSNAGLYEQYF.

The V and J genes are TRBV7-2 and TRBJ2-3; D unresolved. The CDR3 runs to 14 residues. Germline CDR1 and CDR2: SGHTA and FQGNSA. Trimming shortened V by 2 bases and J by 0 bases, and 6 bases separated the two germline ends. CDR3 sequence (DNA): TGTGCCAGCAGCTTAAGGCAGAGCACAGATACGCAGTATTTT. As protein: CASSLRQSTDTQYF. The entire variable domain, with the rest obtained from reference TRBV7-2 and TRBJ2-3, is as follows: GAGVSQSPSNKVTEKGKDVELRCDPISGHTALYWYRQSLGQGLEFLIYFQGNSAPDKSGLPSDRFSAERTGGSVSTLTIQRTQQEDSAVYLCASSLRQSTDTQYFGPGTRLTVL.

V and J are TRBV11-2 and TRBJ2-2; 7 nucleotides match TRBD1. J lost 4 bases, V lost 5 bases, and 4 bases had no gene match. The length of the CDR3 is 14 residues. Germline assignment: CDR1 SGHAT and CDR2 FQNNGV. CDR3 amino acids: CASSRGQLTGELFF. CDR3 DNA: TGTGCCAGCAGCCGGGGACAGCTCACCGGGGAGCTGTTTTTT.

This chain joins TRBV5-1 and TRBJ2-7; 7 nucleotides align to TRBD1. This CDR3 comprises 13 residues. CDR1 is SGHRS, CDR2 YFSETQ, per germline. After removal of 0 bases from V and 5 bases from J, the junction contained 2 bases not matched to a gene. DNA of the CDR3: TGCGCCAGCAGCTTGGAGGGGGCCAACGAGCAGTACTTC. Translated, it gives CASSLEGANEQYF.

This rearrangement joins TRBV11-2 to TRBJ1-2; D is ambiguous. Trimming shortened V by 2 bases and J by 4 bases, and 20 bases separated the two germline ends. The CDR3 extends over 17 amino acids. CDR1 is SGHAT, CDR2 FQNNGV, per germline. The CDR3 bases are TGTGCCAGCAGCTTATCTACGCGGGAGGCACGAACCTATGGCTACACCTTC. Translated, it gives CASSLSTREARTYGYTF.

The chain uses TRBV19 and TRBJ2-1, with D perhaps matching TRBD1 (6 bases). This CDR3 contains 15 residues. CDR1 and CDR2 (germline): LNHDA, SQIVND (reference sequence). V lost 3 bases and J lost 1, with 10 bases in between. CDR3 protein: CASSIAGASYNEQFF. The CDR3 DNA reads TGTGCCAGTAGTATTGCAGGGGCTTCCTACAATGAGCAGTTCTTC. The entire variable domain, with the rest obtained from reference TRBV19 and TRBJ2-1, is as follows: DGGITQSPKYLFRKEGQNVTLSCEQNLNHDAMYWYRQDPGQGLRLIYYSQIVNDFQKGDIAEGYSVSREKKESFPLTVTSAQKNPTAFYLCASSIAGASYNEQFFGPGTRLTVL.

This rearrangement joins TRBV29-1 to TRBJ2-5, with TRBD2 identical over 7 bases. From germline, CDR1 is SQVTM and CDR2 ANQGSEA. This CDR3 region has 13 residues. With 3 bases clipped from V and 1 base from J, the junction kept 2 bases outside the gene matches. CDR3 coding DNA: TGCAGCGTTGAGGCGGGAGCCCAAGAGACCCAGTACTTC. This gives the protein CSVEAGAQETQYF.

This sequence joins TRBV7-8 and TRBJ2-7, with TRBD1 matching over 9 bases. Germline values: CDR1 SGHVS, CDR2 FQNEAQ. The V segment lost 1 base and the J segment 0 bases; nucleotides outside the gene matches: 10. The CDR3 is 18 residues long. DNA of the CDR3: TGTGCCAGCAGCTTAGGCCGCGGGACAGGGAAAAGCTCCTACGAGCAGTACTTC. Translation: CASSLGRGTGKSSYEQYF.